The 15 T cell receptor beta chains below come from one sample, sequenced in a study of OX40 agonist ivuxolimab in advanced cancers. Sequencing was performed with immunoSEQ multiplex PCR; in TCRdb, only in-frame clones are kept and a portion is missing. Of 25,000 to 35,000 clones listed, under 90% are singletons. The specimen comprised CD4+ or CD8+ T cells sorted from blood, sampled in a trial of the OX40 agonist ivuxolimab. Receptors originate from an adult with an advanced solid tumor such as melanoma, head and neck, liver or kidney cancer.

The chain couples TRBV11-2 to TRBJ2-5; 10 bases line up with TRBD2. TRBJ2-7 matches the DNA end more closely, so the J call is doubtful. The CDR3 consists of 15 residues. CDR1 and CDR2 (germline): SGHAT, FQNNGV. The CDR3 spells CASSLLAGDLYEQYF. CDR3 in DNA: TGTGCCAGCAGCTTACTAGCGGGAGACCTCTACGAGCAGTACTTC.

The chain links TRBV7-9 to TRBJ2-7; D perhaps matches TRBD2 (6 bases). This CDR3 has 11 residues. Looked up from germline, CDR1 is SEHNR and CDR2 is FQNEAQ (reference sequence). Trimming shortened V by 11 bases and J by 3 bases, and 11 bases separated the two germline ends. For the CDR3, the DNA is TGTGCCGGGATTAGCGGCTACGAGCAGTACTTC. Protein: CAGISGYEQYF.

This chain uses TRBV5-8 with TRBJ1-1; 8 nucleotides align to TRBD1. J gave up 0 bases and V 0 bases, and 4 bases lay outside the gene matches. Germline loops: CDR1 SGHTS, CDR2 YDEGEE. CDR3 length: 16 residues. The DNA of the CDR3 is TGTGCCAGCAGCTTGGCAGGGGGCAGAGTGAACACTGAAGCTTTCTTT. Amino acids: CASSLAGGRVNTEAFF.

The J gene is TRBJ1-1, the V gene TRBV18, with a tentative D call TRBD1 (6 bases). This CDR3 region has 17 residues. The germline CDR1 and CDR2 sequences are KGHSH and LQKENI. Trimming removed 1 base at V and 2 bases at J, with 17 bases between. CDR3 loop: CASSPRRGGILNTEAFF. As DNA, the CDR3 is TGTGCCAGCTCACCACGCAGGGGTGGCATCCTTAACACTGAAGCTTTCTTT.

V gene TRBV5-1 combines with J gene TRBJ2-5; 7 bases agree with TRBD1. There are 14 residues in the CDR3. Per germline, CDR1 SGHRS and CDR2 YFSETQ. Trimming cost V 3 bases and J 1 base; bases outside gene matches: 3. The CDR3: CASSWGQFQETQYF. The CDR3 bases are TGCGCCAGCAGCTGGGGACAGTTCCAAGAGACCCAGTACTTC.

This clone was counted a few times. J is TRBJ2-2 and V is TRBV9; 15 bases are shared with TRBD2. Germline V gene data show CDR1 as SGDLS and CDR2 as YYNGEE. This CDR3 has 16 amino acids. J lost 3 bases, V lost 7 bases, and 4 bases had no gene match. This CDR3 is CASGLAGGRDTGELFF. CDR3 sequence (DNA): TGTGCCAGCGGACTAGCGGGAGGGAGGGACACCGGGGAGCTGTTTTTT. The full variable domain, with the rest looked up from reference TRBV9 and TRBJ2-2, is DSGVTQTPKHLITATGQRVTLRCSPRSGDLSVYWYQQSLDQGLQFLIQYYNGEERAKGNILERFSAQQFPDLHSELNLSSLELGDSALYFCASGLAGGRDTGELFFGEGSRLTVL.

CDR3 protein: CASSFSGTGANVLTF. Written as DNA, the CDR3 is TGTGCCAGCAGTTTTTCGGGAACTGGGGCCAACGTCCTGACTTTC. The rearrangement uses TRBV28 and TRBJ2-6; D may be TRBD2 (5 bases). There are 15 residues in the CDR3. Deletions cut 3 bases from V and 2 bases from J, with 8 bases between. Germline CDR1 MDHEN, CDR2 SYDVKM.

Here the CDR3 reads CASSAYHSAQSRANVLTF. The CDR3 DNA reads as TGTGCCAGCAGTGCGTACCACTCTGCACAAAGTCGGGCCAACGTCCTGACTTTC. J is TRBJ2-6 and V is TRBV6-1; D call uncertain. The CDR3 is made up of 18 amino acids. Germline CDR1 reads MNHNS; CDR2 reads SASEGT. Trimming cost V 4 bases and J 5 bases, with 21 bases left between them.

This rearrangement joins TRBV19 to TRBJ1-1, with 7 bases identical to TRBD1. The CDR3 covers 15 residues. V trimming: 6 bases; J trimming: 4 bases; junction bases outside the gene matches: 11. Germline CDR1 reads LNHDA; CDR2 reads SQIVND (reference sequence). The DNA of the CDR3 is TGTGCCAGTAGCCTAGGACAGGAAGGGAGCACTGAAGCTTTCTTT. Protein: CASSLGQEGSTEAFF. The complete variable domain, with remaining parts taken from reference TRBV19 and TRBJ1-1, reads DGGITQSPKYLFRKEGQNVTLSCEQNLNHDAMYWYRQDPGQGLRLIYYSQIVNDFQKGDIAEGYSVSREKKESFPLTVTSAQKNPTAFYLCASSLGQEGSTEAFFGQGTRLTVV.

The chain joins TRBV2 to TRBJ2-1, with 8 bases fitting TRBD1. V lost 6 bases and J lost 4; bases outside the gene matches: 8. Germline CDR1 SNHLY, CDR2 FYNNEI. The CDR3 consists of 15 residues. The DNA of the CDR3 is TGTGCCAGCAGCGCAACCGGGACAGGTTACAATGAGCAGTTCTTC. The encoded protein is CASSATGTGYNEQFF.

CDR3 loop: CASSLATGYYEQYF. In DNA, the CDR3 is TGTGCCAGCAGCTTAGCAACCGGGTACTACGAGCAGTACTTC. The chain combines TRBV7-6 with TRBJ2-7, with D hard to call. V was trimmed by 0 bases and J by 3 bases, leaving 9 bases between them. Germline lookup yields CDR1 SGHVS and CDR2 FNYEAQ. This CDR3 comprises 14 residues.

The J gene is TRBJ1-4, the V gene TRBV5-4; D gene unclear. The germline V and J ends were trimmed by 1 base and 7 bases, with 11 bases remaining between them. The CDR3 is 14 amino acids. Germline CDR1 SGHNT, CDR2 YYREEE (reference sequence). CDR3: CASSLSGYGEKLFF. For the CDR3, the DNA is TGTGCCAGCAGCTTGTCGGGGTATGGTGAAAAACTGTTTTTT. Full variable domain (rest looked up from reference TRBV5-4 and TRBJ1-4): ETGVTQSPTHLIKTRGQQVTLRCSSQSGHNTVSWYQQALGQGPQFIFQYYREEENGRGNFPPRFSGLQFPNYSSELNVNALELDDSALYLCASSLSGYGEKLFFGSGTQLSVL.

This chain joins TRBV7-9 and TRBJ1-4; D remains unclear. The CDR3 has 13 amino acids. CDR1 SEHNR and CDR2 FQNEAQ come from the germline V gene (reference sequence). V was cut by 1 base and J by 6 bases, with 6 bases left in between. The CDR3 nucleotides read TGTGCCAGCAGCTTAGTCGGCCATGAAAAACTGTTTTTT. This codes for CASSLVGHEKLFF.

This rearrangement joins TRBV28 to TRBJ2-5, with a weak D call TRBD2 (5 bases). CDR1 and CDR2 from the germline V gene are MDHEN and SYDVKM. The CDR3 runs to 14 residues. The germline V and J ends were trimmed by 7 bases and 5 bases, with 17 bases remaining between them. This chain's CDR3 is CASTQRDEVETQYF. The CDR3 DNA follows: TGTGCCAGCACCCAGAGGGATGAGGTGGAGACCCAGTACTTC.

This rearrangement joins TRBV7-6 to TRBJ2-7; TRBD1 agrees at 7 bases. There are 15 residues in the CDR3. Trimming at V came to 2 bases and at J to 7 bases, leaving 11 bases not matched to a gene. CDR1 and CDR2 (germline): SGHVS, FNYEAQ. This chain's CDR3 is CASSLRLTGRLEQYF. In DNA form, the CDR3 reads TGTGCCAGCAGCTTAAGGTTGACAGGGCGGCTTGAGCAGTACTTC.